Presented here are 10 T cell receptor beta chains from one specimen sequenced in a study of OX40 agonist ivuxolimab in advanced cancers. Sequencing was performed with immunoSEQ multiplex PCR; in TCRdb, only in-frame clones are kept and a portion is missing. The sample has under 80,000 clones, roughly 90% seen once; the top ten hold 0.75% to 0.85%. The specimen comprised CD4+ or CD8+ T cells sorted from blood, sampled in a trial of the OX40 agonist ivuxolimab. The receptors derive from an adult with an advanced solid tumor such as melanoma, head and neck, liver or kidney cancer.

J is TRBJ1-6 and V is TRBV6-5; a possible D gene is TRBD1 (6 bases). Germline-derived CDR1 and CDR2 are MNHEY and SVGAGI. This CDR3 comprises 15 residues. V was cut by 7 bases and J by 4 bases, with 14 bases left in between. The CDR3 DNA follows: TGTGCCAGCACGCAGGGGACACCTTATAATTCACCCCTCCACTTT. Its translation: CASTQGTPYNSPLHF.

This clone was detected only once. The chain combines TRBV9 with TRBJ2-6; D is ambiguous. CDR1 is SGDLS and CDR2 is YYNGEE in the germline V gene. CDR3 length equals 15 residues. Trimming shortened V by 2 bases and J by 0 bases, and 6 bases separated the two germline ends. CDR3 DNA sequence: TGTGCCAGCAGCGTTCAATCCTCTGGGGCCAACGTCCTGACTTTC. This translates into CASSVQSSGANVLTF.

The chain has TRBV19 and TRBJ2-1; D ambiguous. With 6 bases removed from V and 3 bases from J, the gap between germline ends came to 9 bases. CDR3 size: 13 residues. Per the germline V gene, CDR1 is LNHDA and CDR2 is SQIVND (reference sequence). The CDR3 DNA reads TGTGCCAGTAGCCGTAGTTACTACAATGAGCAGTTCTTC. Its protein is CASSRSYYNEQFF.

The chain carries TRBV7-8 and TRBJ1-1; D uncertain. Germline assignment: CDR1 SGHVS and CDR2 FQNEAQ. The CDR3 runs 14 residues. V was pared by 1 base and J by 2 bases, with 8 bases between. CDR3: CASSLVLGNTEAFF. CDR3 nucleotide sequence: TGTGCCAGCAGCTTAGTGCTGGGCAACACTGAAGCTTTCTTT.

The chain links TRBV6-1 to TRBJ1-1; D is unresolved. This CDR3 spans 13 amino acids. Germline CDR1 is MNHNS and CDR2 is SASEGT. Trimming removed 7 bases at V and 1 base at J, with 10 bases between. Here the CDR3 reads CASMVQENTEAFF. The CDR3 region has the DNA TGTGCCAGCATGGTCCAAGAGAACACTGAAGCTTTCTTT.

The genes are TRBV7-9 and TRBJ2-1; TRBD1 might be the D (5 bases). This CDR3 region has 14 residues. Trimming removed 5 bases from V and 4 bases from J, with 12 bases in between. Germline V gene sequence: CDR1 SEHNR, CDR2 FQNEAQ (reference sequence). Here the CDR3 DNA reads TGTGCCAGCAGCCGGACAACAGGATACAATGAGCAGTTCTTC. As protein: CASSRTTGYNEQFF. Complete variable domain (other parts from reference TRBV7-9 and TRBJ2-1): DTGVSQNPRHKITKRGQNVTFRCDPISEHNRLYWYRQTLGQGPEFLTYFQNEAQLEKSRLLSDRFSAERPKGSFSTLEIQRTEQGDSAMYLCASSRTTGYNEQFFGPGTRLTVL.

In this sample, this clone turned up a few times. V gene TRBV28 combines with J gene TRBJ1-1; 9 bases fit TRBD1. The CDR3 consists of 17 residues. Germline-derived CDR1 and CDR2 are MDHEN and SYDVKM. The V segment lost 5 bases and the J segment 1 base; nucleotides outside the gene matches: 11. Written as DNA, the CDR3 is TGTGCCAGCAGTCCGACCGGGACAGGGAGGGGGAACACTGAAGCTTTCTTT. It codes for CASSPTGTGRGNTEAFF.

The V call is TRBV28, the J call TRBJ2-2, with D unresolved. V was cut by 6 bases and J by 3 bases, with 8 bases left in between. The CDR3 length is 13 residues. The V gene's germline CDR1 is MDHEN and CDR2 SYDVKM. The CDR3 region has the DNA TGTGCCAGCAGGCCCATGGACACCGGGGAGCTGTTTTTT. Translation: CASRPMDTGELFF.

V and J are TRBV7-2 and TRBJ2-2; no clear D. Trimming pared 4 bases from V and 8 bases from J, leaving 20 bases between. Germline CDR1 and CDR2: SGHTA and FQGNSA. The CDR3 consists of 16 residues. The CDR3 loop is CASSSFLGYVPGELFF. The CDR3, as DNA: TGTGCCAGCAGCTCCTTTCTTGGGTATGTTCCGGGGGAGCTGTTTTTT.

This chain connects TRBV27 to TRBJ1-5, with 9 bases identical to TRBD1. The CDR3 runs to 14 residues. V was pared by 10 bases and J by 3 bases, with 7 bases of the junction left unmatched. CDR1 MNHEY and CDR2 SMNVEV come from the germline V gene (reference sequence). In DNA, the CDR3 is TGTGCCACGGGGTGGACAGGGGTCAATCAGCCCCAGCATTTT. Protein: CATGWTGVNQPQHF.